These T cell receptor beta chains were read from a single sample in a study of post-analysis software for immune sequencing data. One entry per CDR3 protein, called by TCRdb with MiXCR from the PCR reads. The sample lists under 200,000 distinct CDR3 sequences, 29% occurring once. The sequenced material came from blood. The receptors come from a girl aged 2 to 17 with multiple sclerosis. CDR3s include the opening cysteine and the closing phenylalanine or tryptophan. D genes are given only for firm matches. Rows may omit the clone size; those that give it use once, few, many or a size class.

v_gene	j_gene	d_gene	abundance	CDR3nt	CDR3aa
TRBV12-3/TRBV12-4	TRBJ1-2	NA	many	TGTGCCAGCAGTTTTGACAGAACGAAGGGCTACACCTTC	CASSFDRTKGYTF
TRBV20-1	TRBJ1-1	TRBD1	NA	TGCAGTGCCAACACAGGGGGCAACACTGAAGCTTTCTTT	CSANTGGNTEAFF
TRBV28	TRBJ2-1	NA	NA	TGTGCCAGCAGTATCCTACCGGGAAATGAGCAGTTCTTC	CASSILPGNEQFF
TRBV5-4	TRBJ2-7	TRBD1	NA	TGTGCCAGCAGCGGGGGACAGGGGGACTACAATGAGCAGTACTTC	CASSGGQGDYNEQYF
TRBV7-9	TRBJ2-5	NA	NA	TGTGCCAGCAGCTTAGGGTCCGGCATAGAGTACTTC	CASSLGSGIEYF
TRBV20-1	TRBJ1-6	TRBD1	NA	TGCAGTGCTATTAAGGACAGGGGTTTTTTCTCACCCCTCCACTTT	CSAIKDRGFFSPLHF
TRBV28	TRBJ2-3	TRBD1	many	TGTGCCAGCAGTTTATTTGGGACAGCAGATACGCAGTATTTT	CASSLFGTADTQYF
TRBV6-1	TRBJ2-3	TRBD1	NA	TGTGCCAGCAGTGAAAGGCAACAGGGGCTGACAGATACGCAGTATTTT	CASSERQQGLTDTQYF
TRBV4-2	TRBJ2-5	TRBD2	many	TGTGCCAGCAGCCAAGCTCTAGCGGGAGGGCAAGAGACCCAGTACTTC	CASSQALAGGQETQYF
TRBV20-1	TRBJ2-7	NA	many	TGCAGTGCTAGAGATCGACAGGATTTCTCCTACGAGCAGTACTTC	CSARDRQDFSYEQYF
TRBV7-2	TRBJ2-5	NA	NA	TGTGCCAGCAGCTTATACATGGGGCGGCAGTACTTC	CASSLYMGRQYF
TRBV6-5	TRBJ2-7	NA	many	TGTGCCAGCAGTTACGGGGCAGCTTCCCCCTACGAGCAGTACTTC	CASSYGAASPYEQYF
TRBV5-1	TRBJ1-4	NA	NA	TGCGCCAGCAGCTTGTTATCAGGGTGGAATGAAAAACTGTTTTTT	CASSLLSGWNEKLFF
TRBV13	TRBJ1-2	NA	NA	TGTGCCAGCAGCTTAGTTGGCAGCGAGTATGGCTACACCTTC	CASSLVGSEYGYTF
TRBV12-3/TRBV12-4	TRBJ1-2	TRBD1	NA	TGTGCCAGCAGTGCCTGGGACAGTCGCTATGGCTACACCTTC	CASSAWDSRYGYTF
TRBV28	TRBJ1-5	NA	few	TGTGCCAGCGGTGGACAGTTGGATCAGCCCCAGCATTTT	CASGGQLDQPQHF
TRBV5-1	TRBJ2-2	NA	few	TGCGCCAGCAGCTCGGACAGCAGAGACGGGGAGCTGTTTTTT	CASSSDSRDGELFF
TRBV10-2	TRBJ2-3	NA	few	TGCGCCAGCAAGGGTAGAAGCACAGATACGCAGTATTTT	CASKGRSTDTQYF
TRBV27	TRBJ2-7	NA	many	TGTGCCAGCACCCGCGCCGGCCAGGGTGCTTACGAGCAGTACTTC	CASTRAGQGAYEQYF